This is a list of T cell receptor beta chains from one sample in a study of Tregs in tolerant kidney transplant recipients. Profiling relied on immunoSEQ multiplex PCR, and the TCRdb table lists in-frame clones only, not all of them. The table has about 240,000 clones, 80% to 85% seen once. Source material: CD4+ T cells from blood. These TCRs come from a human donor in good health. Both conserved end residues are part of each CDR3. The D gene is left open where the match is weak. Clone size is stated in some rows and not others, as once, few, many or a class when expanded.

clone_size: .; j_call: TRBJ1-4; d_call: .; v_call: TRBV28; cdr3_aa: CASSLWFRGSRGEKLFF; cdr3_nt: TGTGCCAGCAGTTTATGGTTTAGGGGATCCCGGGGTGAAAAACTGTTTTTT
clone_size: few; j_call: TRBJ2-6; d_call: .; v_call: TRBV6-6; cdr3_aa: CASSYTGSGANVLTF; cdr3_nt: TGTGCCAGCAGCTACACGGGCTCTGGGGCCAACGTCCTGACTTTC
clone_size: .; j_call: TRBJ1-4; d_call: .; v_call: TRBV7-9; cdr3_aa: CASSGGALATNEKLFF; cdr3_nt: TGTGCCAGCAGCGGTGGGGCATTGGCAACTAATGAAAAACTGTTTTTT
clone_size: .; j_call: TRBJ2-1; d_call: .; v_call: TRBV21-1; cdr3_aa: CASSKGPLAGVYNEQFF; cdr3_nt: TGTGCCAGCAGCAAGGGCCCCCTAGCGGGAGTGTACAATGAGCAGTTCTTC
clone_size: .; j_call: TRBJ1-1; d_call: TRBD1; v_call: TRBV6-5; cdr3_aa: CASSYDRGHYTEAFF; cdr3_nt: TGTGCCAGCAGTTACGACAGGGGTCATTACACTGAAGCTTTCTTT
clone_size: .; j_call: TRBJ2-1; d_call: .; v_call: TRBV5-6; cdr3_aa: CASSLGPPRAEQFF; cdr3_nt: TGTGCCAGCAGCTTGGGGCCCCCCAGGGCTGAGCAGTTCTTC
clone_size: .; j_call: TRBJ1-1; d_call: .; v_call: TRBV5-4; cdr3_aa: CASSLASNTEAFF; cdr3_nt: TGTGCCAGCAGCTTGGCTTCCAACACTGAAGCTTTCTTT
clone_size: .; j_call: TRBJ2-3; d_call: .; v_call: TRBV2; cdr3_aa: CASRRTGTGTDTQYF; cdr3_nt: TGTGCCAGCAGACGGACGGGTACGGGCACAGATACGCAGTATTTT
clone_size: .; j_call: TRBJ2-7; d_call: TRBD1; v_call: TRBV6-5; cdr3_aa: CASSRDREAYEQYF; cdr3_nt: TGTGCCAGCAGCCGGGACAGGGAGGCCTACGAGCAGTACTTC
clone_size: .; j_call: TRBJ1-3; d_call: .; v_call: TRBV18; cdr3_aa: CASSPLTNRDRVSGNTIYF; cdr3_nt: TGTGCCAGCTCACCTTTGACGAACCGGGACCGCGTCTCTGGAAACACCATATATTTT
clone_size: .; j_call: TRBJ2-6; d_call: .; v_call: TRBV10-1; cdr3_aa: CASSDRGSLLSGANVLTF; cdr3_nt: TGCGCCAGCAGTGATCGGGGGTCTCTTCTCTCTGGGGCCAACGTCCTGACTTTC
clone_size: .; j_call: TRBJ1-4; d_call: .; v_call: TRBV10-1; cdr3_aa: CASSETVDEKLFF; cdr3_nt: TGCGCCAGCAGTGAGACGGTCGATGAAAAACTGTTTTTT
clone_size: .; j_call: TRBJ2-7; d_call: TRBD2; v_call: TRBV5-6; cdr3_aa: CASSFPGLAVDEQYF; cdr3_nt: TGTGCCAGCAGCTTCCCGGGACTAGCGGTGGACGAGCAGTACTTC
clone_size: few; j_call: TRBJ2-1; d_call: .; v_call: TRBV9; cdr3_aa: CASSVGGQTYNEQFF; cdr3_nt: TGTGCCAGCAGCGTGGGGGGACAGACCTACAATGAGCAGTTCTTC
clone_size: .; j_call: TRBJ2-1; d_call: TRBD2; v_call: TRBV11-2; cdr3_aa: CASSLVGLADYNEQFF; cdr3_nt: TGTGCCAGCAGCTTGGTGGGACTAGCGGATTACAATGAGCAGTTCTTC
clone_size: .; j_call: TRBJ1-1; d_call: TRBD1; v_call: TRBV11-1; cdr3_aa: CASSLVGTGKNTEAFF; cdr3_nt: TGTGCCAGCAGCTTAGTCGGGACAGGGAAGAACACTGAAGCTTTCTTT
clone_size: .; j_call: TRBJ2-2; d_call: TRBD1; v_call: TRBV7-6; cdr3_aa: CASSLGQGFPTGELFF; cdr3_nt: TGTGCCAGCAGCTTAGGACAGGGGTTTCCGACCGGGGAGCTGTTTTTT
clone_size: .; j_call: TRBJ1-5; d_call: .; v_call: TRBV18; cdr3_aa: CASSPQGHSNQPQHF; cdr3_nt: TGTGCCAGCTCACCACAGGGGCATAGCAATCAGCCCCAGCATTTT
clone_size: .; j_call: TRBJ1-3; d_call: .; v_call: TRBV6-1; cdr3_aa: CASDLDISGNTIYF; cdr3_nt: TGTGCCAGCGATCTGGATATCTCTGGAAACACCATATATTTT
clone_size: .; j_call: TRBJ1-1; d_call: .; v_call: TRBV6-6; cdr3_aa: CASSPNRVGAFF; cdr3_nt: TGTGCCAGCAGTCCTAACAGGGTCGGTGCTTTCTTT
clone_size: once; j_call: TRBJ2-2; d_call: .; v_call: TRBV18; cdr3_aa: CASSPGTWGGELFF; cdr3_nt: TGTGCCAGCTCACCAGGGACGTGGGGCGGGGAGCTGTTTTTT
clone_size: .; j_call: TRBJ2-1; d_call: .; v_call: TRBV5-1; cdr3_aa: CASSFTGTEAKEEQFF; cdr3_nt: TGCGCCAGCAGCTTCACCGGGACCGAAGCAAAGGAAGAGCAGTTCTTC
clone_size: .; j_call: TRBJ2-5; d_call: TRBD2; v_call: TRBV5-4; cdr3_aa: CAAAGGGAGGPGTQYF; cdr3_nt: TGTGCCGCAGCCGGGGGGGGAGCGGGAGGGCCTGGGACCCAGTACTTC
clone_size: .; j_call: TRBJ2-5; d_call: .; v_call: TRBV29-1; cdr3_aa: CSAEGGRETQYF; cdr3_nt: TGCAGCGCCGAAGGAGGTCGGGAGACCCAGTACTTC
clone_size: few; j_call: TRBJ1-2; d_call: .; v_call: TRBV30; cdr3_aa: CASPRQVYGYTF; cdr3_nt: TGTGCCAGCCCCAGACAGGTTTATGGCTACACCTTC
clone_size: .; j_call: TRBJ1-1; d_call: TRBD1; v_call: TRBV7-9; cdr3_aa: CASSLEGARAFF; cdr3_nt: TGTGCCAGCAGCTTAGAGGGGGCGAGAGCTTTCTTT
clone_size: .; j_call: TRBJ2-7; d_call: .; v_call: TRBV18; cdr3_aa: CASSPPGGPRGDREQYF; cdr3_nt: TGTGCCAGCTCACCACCGGGGGGGCCTAGGGGAGATCGAGAGCAGTACTTC
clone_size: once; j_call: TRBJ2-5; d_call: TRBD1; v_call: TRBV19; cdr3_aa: CASTTTGRVKTQYF; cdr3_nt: TGTGCCAGTACCACGACAGGGAGAGTGAAGACCCAGTACTTC
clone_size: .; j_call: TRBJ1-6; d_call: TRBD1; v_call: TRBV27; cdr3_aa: CASRSTHRDSGHNSPLHF; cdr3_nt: TGTGCCAGCAGATCCACACACCGGGACAGTGGTCATAATTCACCCCTCCACTTT
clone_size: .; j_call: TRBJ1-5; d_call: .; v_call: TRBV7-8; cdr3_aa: CASNRGRNQPQHF; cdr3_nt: TGTGCCAGCAACCGGGGCCGAAATCAGCCCCAGCATTTT
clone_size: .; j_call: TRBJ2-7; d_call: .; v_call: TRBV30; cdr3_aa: CAWRSFRAGGDEQYF; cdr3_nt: TGTGCCTGGAGATCGTTCCGGGCAGGTGGTGATGAGCAGTACTTC
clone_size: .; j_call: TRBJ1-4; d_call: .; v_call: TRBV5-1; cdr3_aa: CASSLGQPNEKLFF; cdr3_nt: TGCGCCAGCAGCTTGGGGCAGCCTAATGAAAAACTGTTTTTT
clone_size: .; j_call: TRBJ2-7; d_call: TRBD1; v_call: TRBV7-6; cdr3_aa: CASSLVPGQTYEQYF; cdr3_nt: TGTGCCAGCAGCTTAGTCCCGGGACAGACCTACGAGCAGTACTTC
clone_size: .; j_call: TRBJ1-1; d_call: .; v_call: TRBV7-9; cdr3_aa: CASSLGGGRSTEAFF; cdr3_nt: TGTGCCAGCAGCCTAGGCGGGGGGCGGAGCACTGAAGCTTTCTTT